The source of this T cell receptor beta chain is a study of cytomegalovirus exposure and HLA in healthy donors. Study results and caveats: Most likely, a cluster of highly shared sequence variants arose as a sequencing artifact. Overall, around 150 TCR beta chains were annotated as cytomegalovirus-associated. The classifier reportedly diagnosed cytomegalovirus status with high specificity and sensitivity. A few of the chains that were CMV-associated were confirmed in vitro to be specific for CMV antigens.

Primers included in the PCR were 60 Vbeta and 13 Jbeta primers. Clones were sequenced by immunoSEQ multiplex PCR, and TCRdb holds only the in-frame ones, with some missing. The sample lists 150,000 to 200,000 clones; around three quarters were seen once. CDR1 is ENHRY, CDR2 SYGVKD, per germline. V was shortened by 0 bases and J by 9 bases, with 14 bases between the two germline ends. The CDR3 has 14 amino acids. This clone was detected only once. The antigen is undetermined. This TCR came from a woman in her forties in good health and CMV-seronegative. The sequencing sample was made of PBMCs. V and J are TRBV10-3 and TRBJ1-2; no clear D gene. CDR3 residues: CAISESDSHSSYTF. The CDR3 DNA follows: TGTGCCATCAGTGAGTCGGACTCCCACTCGAGCTACACCTTC.